This paragraph reports one T cell receptor (beta chain). Its specificity is unknown. This sample was included in a study of siplizumab effects on memory and regulatory T cells. Whole-study findings and limits: Confirmatory evidence of suppressive function in proliferating siplizumab-culture Tregs was not obtained. Contribution to the alloresponse seemed major for naive T cells, which also seemed more diverse than memory cells.

The germline CDR1 and CDR2 sequences are SGHTA and FQGTGA. The V segment lost 2 bases and the J segment 4 bases; nucleotides outside the gene matches: 4. CDR3 length: 17 residues. The repertoire was sequenced with immunoSEQ multiplex PCR; TCRdb's copy has only in-frame clones and lacks some. The sample carries some 100,000 clones, 91% recorded once. The receptor comes from a human donor in good health. The specimen was CD4+ T cells sorted from blood. The chain carries TRBV7-3 and TRBJ2-5, with TRBD2 identical over 16 bases. CDR3 bases: TGTGCCAGCAGCTTAGGGACTAGCGGGGGGGCCGGAGAGACCCAGTACTTC. As protein: CASSLGTSGGAGETQYF.